This T cell receptor (beta chain) was captured by sequencing in a study of blood T cell repertoires in COVID-19. With V trimmed by 5 bases and J by 3 bases, 7 bases remained unmatched. The CDR3 has 14 amino acids. Looked up from germline, CDR1 is SGHNT and CDR2 is YYREEE (reference sequence). As handled by the study authors: Using reference gene primer amplification, nucleated cell counts were estimated. Generated by immunoSEQ multiplex PCR, the TCRdb table keeps only in-frame clones and is missing some. V, J and clone size are those of that table, while D and trimming were read from the DNA. The sample lists 300,000 to 400,000 clones; around 88% were seen once. Seattle patients were enrolled while actively infected and followed longitudinally.

The chain recombines TRBV5-4 with TRBJ1-2, with 7 bases matching TRBD1. The sequenced sample was peripheral blood. The TCR originated in an older woman with COVID-19, enrolled during active disease. The CDR3 DNA is TGTGCCAGCAGGGGGGACAGCCACGACTATGGCTACACCTTC. It is translated as CASRGDSHDYGYTF.